These T cell receptor beta chains were read from a single sample in a study of shared clonotypes between healthy human individuals. Using immunoSEQ multiplex PCR, the repertoire was profiled, and TCRdb retains in-frame clones only, with some absent. The sample shows hundreds of thousands of clones, about three quarters of them seen only once. Material: memory CD4+ T cells sorted from blood. The receptors derive from a woman in her twenties or thirties in good health. CDR3s include the opening cysteine and the closing phenylalanine or tryptophan. A D gene is named only where the DNA matches it firmly. Rows give clone size only sometimes, using once, few, many, or a class for an expanded clone.

TRBD1 TRBJ2-2 TRBV14 . CASSQVRGRTGELFF TGTGCCAGCAGCCAAGTCAGGGGGAGAACCGGGGAGCTGTTTTTT
. TRBJ1-1 TRBV6-1 . CASSEISGRMEAFF TGTGCCAGCAGTGAAATTTCTGGTCGGATGGAAGCTTTCTTT
TRBD2 TRBJ2-7 TRBV6-4 . CASGGLAGYYEQYF TGTGCCAGCGGAGGACTAGCGGGATACTACGAGCAGTACTTC
. TRBJ1-5 TRBV10-3 . CAISESIIRPGQPQHF TGTGCCATCAGTGAGTCGATTATCCGTCCGGGCCAGCCCCAGCATTTT
. TRBJ2-7 TRBV10-2 . CASHPGGGYEQYF TGCGCCAGTCACCCCGGGGGAGGCTACGAGCAGTACTTC
. TRBJ2-7 TRBV28 . CASSEPGHSGEQYF TGTGCCAGCAGCGAACCGGGACACTCGGGGGAGCAGTACTTC
TRBD2 TRBJ2-7 TRBV10-3 . CAISERLAGGEQYF TGTGCCATCAGTGAACGGCTAGCGGGAGGGGAGCAGTACTTC
. TRBJ2-2 TRBV11-2 . CASRSIVVTANTGELFF TGTGCCAGCAGATCGATAGTTGTCACGGCGAACACCGGGGAGCTGTTTTTT
TRBD2 TRBJ2-7 TRBV7-6 . CASSLGLAGDNEQYF TGTGCCAGCAGCTTGGGACTAGCGGGAGACAACGAGCAGTACTTC
. TRBJ2-4 TRBV6-5 . CASRGAKNIQYF TGTGCCAGCCGAGGCGCCAAAAACATTCAGTACTTC
TRBD1 TRBJ2-3 TRBV2 . CASRPGTGPDTQYF TGTGCCAGCAGGCCCGGGACAGGGCCAGATACGCAGTATTTT
. TRBJ1-1 TRBV19 . CASSSGQMNTEAFF TGTGCCAGTAGCTCAGGACAAATGAACACTGAAGCTTTCTTT
. TRBJ1-2 TRBV15 . CATSSHERGYTF TGTGCCACCAGCAGTCATGAGAGGGGCTACACCTTC
. TRBJ2-1 TRBV7-2 . CASSFQGRDEQFF TGTGCCAGCAGCTTCCAGGGGAGGGATGAGCAGTTCTTC
. TRBJ2-3 TRBV11-2 once CASSLVPLITDTQYF TGTGCCAGCAGCTTAGTCCCGTTGATCACAGATACGCAGTATTTT
TRBD1 TRBJ2-3 TRBV25-1 few CASTRGGRQGEGTDTQYF TGTGCCAGCACCCGAGGGGGCCGACAGGGGGAGGGCACAGATACGCAGTATTTT
TRBD2 TRBJ2-3 TRBV11-3 . CASSLAGGATQYF TGTGCCAGCAGCTTAGCGGGGGGGGCAACGCAGTATTTT
. TRBJ2-1 TRBV11-3 once CASSPRNSYNEQFF TGTGCCAGCAGCCCTCGGAATTCCTACAATGAGCAGTTCTTC
. TRBJ1-3 TRBV7-2 . CASSLTSSGNTIYF TGTGCCAGCAGCCTAACTAGCTCTGGAAACACCATATATTTT
. TRBJ1-5 TRBV6-1 . CASVGLYQPQHF TGTGCCAGCGTCGGGCTTTACCAGCCCCAGCATTTT
. TRBJ2-7 TRBV5-4 once CASSVGEYSYEQYF TGTGCCAGCAGCGTGGGGGAGTACTCCTACGAGCAGTACTTC
. TRBJ2-5 TRBV7-2 once CASSLFGQVEETQYF TGTGCCAGCAGCTTATTTGGGCAAGTGGAAGAGACCCAGTACTTC
TRBD2 TRBJ2-3 TRBV28 . CASTLRAWGTSGRRGTDTQYF TGTGCCAGCACCTTGAGGGCGTGGGGGACTAGCGGGAGAAGGGGAACAGATACGCAGTATTTT
. TRBJ2-2 TRBV11-2 . CASSLDQRANTGELFF TGTGCCAGCAGCTTAGACCAGCGGGCGAACACCGGGGAGCTGTTTTTT
TRBD2 TRBJ2-7 TRBV29-1 . CSAQGLAGALTYEQYF TGCAGCGCCCAAGGACTAGCGGGCGCCTTAACCTACGAGCAGTACTTC
TRBD2 TRBJ2-7 TRBV15 . CATSTLTSRSEQYF TGTGCCACCAGCACTCTGACTAGCCGGTCCGAGCAGTACTTC
. TRBJ1-5 TRBV29-1 few CSGHGTGNQPQHF TGCAGCGGACACGGGACGGGCAATCAGCCCCAGCATTTT
. TRBJ2-2 TRBV27 . CASRASLGGELFF TGTGCCAGCAGGGCTAGCCTAGGCGGGGAGCTGTTTTTT
. TRBJ2-7 TRBV7-2 . CASSLGPRGYEQYF TGTGCCAGCAGCTTAGGGCCGAGGGGGTACGAGCAGTACTTC
. TRBJ2-7 TRBV13 few CASSPQEGVGSRDYSYEQYF TGTGCCAGCAGCCCCCAGGAAGGGGTGGGTAGCAGGGATTATAGCTACGAGCAGTACTTC
. TRBJ1-1 TRBV28 few CASREGGKAEAFF TGTGCCAGCAGGGAAGGGGGGAAGGCTGAAGCTTTCTTT
. TRBJ1-2 TRBV27 . CASSPQGRGYTF TGTGCCAGCAGTCCCCAGGGGAGAGGCTACACCTTC
. TRBJ1-4 TRBV19 . CASSIGVGRGNEKLFF TGTGCCAGTAGTATTGGCGTAGGAAGAGGGAATGAAAAACTGTTTTTT
TRBD2 TRBJ2-1 TRBV27 . CASSSTSIGSYNEQFF TGTGCCAGCAGTTCGACTAGCATAGGCTCCTACAATGAGCAGTTCTTC
. TRBJ1-3 TRBV4-1 . CASSQVWTSGNTIYF TGCGCCAGCAGCCAGGTCTGGACCTCTGGAAACACCATATATTTT
. TRBJ2-5 TRBV30 . CAWSRDVQETQYF TGTGCCTGGAGTCGGGACGTCCAAGAGACCCAGTACTTC
. TRBJ2-7 TRBV10-3 . CAISEQGIDEQYF TGTGCCATCAGTGAACAGGGTATCGACGAGCAGTACTTC
TRBD2 TRBJ2-7 TRBV9 . CASSVGTSGRSYEQYF TGTGCCAGCAGCGTAGGGACTAGCGGGCGCTCCTACGAGCAGTACTTC
. TRBJ2-3 TRBV19 . CASSIRVRSDTQYF TGTGCCAGTAGTATAAGGGTCCGGTCGGATACGCAGTATTTT
. TRBJ1-5 TRBV19 once CASRPKQGSNQPQHF TGTGCCAGTAGGCCCAAACAGGGTAGCAATCAGCCCCAGCATTTT
. TRBJ1-3 TRBV28 many CASSFLDTIYF TGTGCCAGCAGTTTTTTGGACACCATATATTTT
TRBD1 TRBJ1-4 TRBV30 . CAWQQGPNEKLFF TGTGCCTGGCAACAGGGGCCTAATGAAAAACTGTTTTTT
TRBD1 TRBJ1-1 TRBV5-6 . CASSSGSAGTGALNTEAFF TGTGCCAGCAGCTCAGGATCAGCCGGGACAGGGGCACTGAACACTGAAGCTTTCTTT
. TRBJ1-2 TRBV10-3 . CAISESPSLTYGYTF TGTGCCATCAGTGAGTCTCCGAGTCTTACATATGGCTACACCTTC
. TRBJ2-2 TRBV25-1 few CASSERSSGELFF TGTGCCAGCAGTGAACGTAGTAGCGGGGAGCTGTTTTTT
TRBD1 TRBJ2-6 TRBV25-1 . CASSETGWISGANVLTF TGTGCCAGCAGTGAGACAGGGTGGATCTCTGGGGCCAACGTCCTGACTTTC
TRBD1 TRBJ1-2 TRBV27 . CASSPYRGTGKIYGYTF TGTGCCAGCAGTCCTTATCGAGGGACAGGGAAAATCTATGGCTACACCTTC
TRBD1 TRBJ1-1 TRBV9 . CASSRGDRVGTEAFF TGTGCCAGCAGCCGGGGGGACAGGGTGGGCACTGAAGCTTTCTTT
TRBD2 TRBJ2-7 TRBV7-8 few CASSLGGSGLSYEQYF TGTGCCAGCAGCTTAGGTGGTAGCGGGCTCTCCTACGAGCAGTACTTC
TRBD2 TRBJ2-1 TRBV6-5 . CASSWASGNPGEQFF TGTGCCAGCAGTTGGGCTAGCGGAAACCCGGGGGAGCAGTTCTTC
TRBD2 TRBJ2-4 TRBV6-5 . CASRTGAGGGNIQYF TGTGCCAGCAGGACTGGGGCGGGAGGGGGGAACATTCAGTACTTC
TRBD1 TRBJ1-5 TRBV27 few CASREGTGENQPQHF TGTGCCAGCAGGGAGGGAACAGGGGAGAATCAGCCCCAGCATTTT
. TRBJ2-5 TRBV11-2 . CASSPSGAQYF TGTGCCAGCAGCCCGAGTGGGGCCCAGTACTTC
TRBD2 TRBJ2-5 TRBV19 . CASSKGLASQETQYF TGTGCCAGTAGCAAAGGACTAGCCTCCCAAGAGACCCAGTACTTC